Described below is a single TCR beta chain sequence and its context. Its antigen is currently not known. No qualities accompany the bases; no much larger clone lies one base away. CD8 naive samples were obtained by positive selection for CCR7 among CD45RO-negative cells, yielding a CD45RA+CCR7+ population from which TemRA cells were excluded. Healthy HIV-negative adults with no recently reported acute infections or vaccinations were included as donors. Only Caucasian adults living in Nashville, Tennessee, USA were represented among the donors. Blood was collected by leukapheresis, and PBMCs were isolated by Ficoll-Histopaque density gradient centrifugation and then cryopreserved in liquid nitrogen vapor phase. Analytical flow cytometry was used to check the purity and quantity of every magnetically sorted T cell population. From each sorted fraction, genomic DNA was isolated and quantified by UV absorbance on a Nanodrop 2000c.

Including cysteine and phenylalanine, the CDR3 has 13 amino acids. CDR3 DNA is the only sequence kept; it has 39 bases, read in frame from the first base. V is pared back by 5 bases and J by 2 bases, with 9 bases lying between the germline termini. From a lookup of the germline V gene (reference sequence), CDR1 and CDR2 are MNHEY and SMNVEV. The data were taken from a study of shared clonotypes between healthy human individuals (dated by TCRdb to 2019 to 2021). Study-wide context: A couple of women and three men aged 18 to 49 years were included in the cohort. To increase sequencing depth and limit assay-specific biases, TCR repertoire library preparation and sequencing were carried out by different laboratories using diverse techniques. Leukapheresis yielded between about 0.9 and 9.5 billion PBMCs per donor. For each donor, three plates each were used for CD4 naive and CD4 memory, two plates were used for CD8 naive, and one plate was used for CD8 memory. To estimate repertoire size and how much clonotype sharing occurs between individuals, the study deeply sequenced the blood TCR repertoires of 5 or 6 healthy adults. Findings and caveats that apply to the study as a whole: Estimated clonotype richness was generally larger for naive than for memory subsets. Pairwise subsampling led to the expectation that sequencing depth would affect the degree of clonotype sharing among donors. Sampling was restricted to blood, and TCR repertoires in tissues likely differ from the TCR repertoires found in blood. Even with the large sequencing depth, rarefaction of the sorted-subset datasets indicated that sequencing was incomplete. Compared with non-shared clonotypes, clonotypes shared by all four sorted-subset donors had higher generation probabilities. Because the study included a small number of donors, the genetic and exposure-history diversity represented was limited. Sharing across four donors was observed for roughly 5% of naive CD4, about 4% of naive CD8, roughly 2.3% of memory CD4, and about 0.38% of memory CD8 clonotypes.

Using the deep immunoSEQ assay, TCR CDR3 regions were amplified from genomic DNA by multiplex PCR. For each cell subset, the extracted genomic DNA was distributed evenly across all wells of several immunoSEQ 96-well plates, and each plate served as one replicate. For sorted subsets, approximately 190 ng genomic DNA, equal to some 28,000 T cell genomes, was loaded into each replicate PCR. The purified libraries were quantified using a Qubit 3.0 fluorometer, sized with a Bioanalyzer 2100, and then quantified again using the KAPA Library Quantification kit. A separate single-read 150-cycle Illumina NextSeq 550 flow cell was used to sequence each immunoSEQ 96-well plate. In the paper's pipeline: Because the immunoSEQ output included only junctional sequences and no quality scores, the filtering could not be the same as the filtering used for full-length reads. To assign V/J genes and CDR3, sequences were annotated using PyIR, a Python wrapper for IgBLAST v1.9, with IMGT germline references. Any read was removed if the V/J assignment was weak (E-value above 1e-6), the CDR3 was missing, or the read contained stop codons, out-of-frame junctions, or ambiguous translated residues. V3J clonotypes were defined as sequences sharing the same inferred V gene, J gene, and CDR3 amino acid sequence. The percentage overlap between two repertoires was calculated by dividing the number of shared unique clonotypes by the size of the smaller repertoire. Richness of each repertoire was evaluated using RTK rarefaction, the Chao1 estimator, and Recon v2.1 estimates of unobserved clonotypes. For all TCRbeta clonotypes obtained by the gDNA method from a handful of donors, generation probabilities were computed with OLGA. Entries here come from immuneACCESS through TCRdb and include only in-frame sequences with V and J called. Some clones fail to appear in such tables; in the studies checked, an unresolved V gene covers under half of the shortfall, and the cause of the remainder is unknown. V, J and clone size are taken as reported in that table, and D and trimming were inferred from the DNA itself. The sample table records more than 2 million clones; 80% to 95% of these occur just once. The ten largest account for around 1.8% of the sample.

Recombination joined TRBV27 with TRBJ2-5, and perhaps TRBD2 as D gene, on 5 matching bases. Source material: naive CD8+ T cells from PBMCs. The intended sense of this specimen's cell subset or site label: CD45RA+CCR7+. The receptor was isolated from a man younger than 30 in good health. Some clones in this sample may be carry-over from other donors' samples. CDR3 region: CASSRTGQETQYF. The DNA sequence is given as TGTGCCAGCAGTCGGACGGGACAAGAGACCCAGTACTTC.